The present TCR beta chain was sequenced within a study of blood T cells in healthy people across ages (dated by TCRdb to between 2014 and 2017). Context from the whole study: In model experiments, roughly one uniquely barcoded TCR beta cDNA molecule per two T cells was captured by template switching. Using deep sequencing normalized with unique cDNA molecular identifiers, the study measured how TCR beta repertoire diversity changes with age. The donors were split into four age groups: young (average about 16 years), middle-aged (around 37), aged (62) and long-lived (approximately 80). To avoid experimental bias, donors of different ages were spread randomly across the sequencing lanes. Two additional independent replicas of 1 million unique cDNA reads from the same blood draw were analyzed for two donors (one aged 18 to 30 and one aged 80 or older).

What the research found in general, with its limitations: Observed TCR beta diversity per million T cells fell roughly linearly with age, and a significant reduction was already apparent by age around 39. Donor CMV infection status was unknown, potentially confounding age-related changes in expanded clonotypes. Bulk unsorted PBMC profiling prevented conclusive comparison of naive and antigen-experienced compartments. Estimates of total diversity based on one million sequenced T cells were regarded as lower bounds and as underestimates. Compared with the aged group, the long-lived group had more naive CD4+ T cells, fewer expanded clones and increased TCR diversity, suggesting age selection. The percentage of naive T cells measured by flow cytometry correlated strongly with observed TCR beta diversity.

Taken from the germline V gene (reference sequence), the CDR1 and CDR2 loops are DFQATT and SNEGSKA. V is pared back by 5 bases and J by 2 bases, with 16 bases lying between the germline termini. The CDR3 spans 16 residues, from the cysteine through the phenylalanine. Just the 48-base CDR3 DNA is kept, in frame starting at base 1. This clonotype has at least ten counts. The specificity of this receptor is unknown. Nothing much larger sits one base from this clone, and base qualities are not available. Donors were around 37 systemically healthy Caucasian individuals from Russia aged roughly 6 to 100 years. Around 10 milliliters of peripheral blood were collected from each donor into EDTA-treated Vacutainer tubes. PBMCs were isolated by Ficoll-Paque density-gradient centrifugation, with at least 6 million obtained per sample. Total RNA, at least 6 micrograms per sample, was extracted from PBMCs with Trizol reagent. For every donor, flow cytometry on a PBMC aliquot measured the percentage of naive CD45RAhigh/CD27high T cells.

Libraries were prepared through 5' RACE. Sequencing was carried out with an Illumina HiSeq 2500. A second PCR of 7 to 11 cycles was performed with a sample-barcoded 5' primer and a J-beta primer mix. Each TCR beta cDNA molecule received a unique molecular identifier from a template-switch 5' adaptor carrying 12 random nucleotides. Each sample yielded at least 3 million CDR3-containing paired-end reads. All of the RNA was converted into first-strand cDNA using the Mint cDNA synthesis kit, with a TRBC-specific oligonucleotide serving as the primer. Following uracil-DNA glycosylase treatment, a first 18-cycle PCR with universal primers M1SS and BC2_uni_R was performed on all cDNA. The study's own analysis went as follows. Each sample was normalized by randomly selecting 1 million high-quality reads, each carrying a distinct molecular identifier. Reads sharing molecular identifiers were discarded rather than binned into consensus sequences. MiTCR, with a Q25 quality threshold and the strictest error-elimination algorithm, was used for CDR3 identification, clonotype clustering and error correction. A nonparametric unseen species model with Euler transformation was used to estimate a lower bound on total TCR beta diversity. TCRdb passed the public sequencing reads through fastp at Q25 and MiXCR, retaining productive beta sequences. Every distinct CDR3 protein forms one entry, paired with its most common genes and DNA. TCRdb assigned the V and J calls; the authors' analysis was not used. The sample table lists approximately 940,000 distinct CDR3 sequences, roughly 52% of them with a count of one. The ten largest clones take up roughly 13% of the sample.

The sequence derives from a man aged 25-40 years in good health. Recombination joined TRBV20-1 with TRBJ2-6, with the D gene too uncertain to name. The sequenced sample consisted of blood. DNA sequence: TGCAGTGCTTCGACCACCTCTCTCCCTGGGGCCAACGTCCTGACTTTC. Its protein product is CSASTTSLPGANVLTF.